This T cell receptor beta chain was captured by sequencing in a study of T-cell reconstitution after alpha-beta-depleted transplantation in children. The J segment lost 4 bases and the V segment lost 2 bases, leaving 12 bases of the junction unmatched. The CDR3 extends over 17 amino acids. The V gene's germline CDR1 is SGHAT and CDR2 FQNNGV. This clonotype was seen more than once but under ten times. During its preparation, the TCRbeta library received unique molecular identifiers. TCRdb re-derived calls from the PCR reads in MiXCR, one entry per CDR3 protein. The profile covers around 380,000 distinct CDR3 sequences, with roughly 11% appearing a single time and nearly 5.5% taken by the ten largest.

The rearrangement uses TRBV11-2 and TRBJ2-5; TRBD2 matches 8 bases. The sequence came from a human donor who donated a stem cell graft to a child with acute myeloid leukemia. Source: PBMCs from the stem cell graft donor, taken from the stem cell graft. The CDR3 DNA is TGTGCCAGCAGCTTATTAAAAGGGAACCTAGCGGGAGAGACCCAGTACTTC. Amino acid sequence: CASSLLKGNLAGETQYF.